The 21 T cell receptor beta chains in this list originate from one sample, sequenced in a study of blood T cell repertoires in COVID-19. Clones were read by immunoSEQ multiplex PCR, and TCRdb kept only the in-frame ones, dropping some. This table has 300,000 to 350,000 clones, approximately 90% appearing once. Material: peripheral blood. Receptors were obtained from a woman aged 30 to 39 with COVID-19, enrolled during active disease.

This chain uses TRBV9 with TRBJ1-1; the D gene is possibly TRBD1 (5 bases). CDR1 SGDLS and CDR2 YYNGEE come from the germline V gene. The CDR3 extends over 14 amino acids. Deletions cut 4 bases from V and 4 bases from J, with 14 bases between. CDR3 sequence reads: CASSKTTGGTEAFF. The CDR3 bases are TGTGCCAGCAGCAAAACTACGGGGGGCACTGAAGCTTTCTTT.

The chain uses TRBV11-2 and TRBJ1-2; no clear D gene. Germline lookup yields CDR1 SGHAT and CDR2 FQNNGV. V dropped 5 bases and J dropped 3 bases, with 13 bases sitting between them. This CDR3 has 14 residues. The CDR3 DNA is TGTGCCAGCAGCCTGACAAAATTTGACTATGGCTACACCTTC. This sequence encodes CASSLTKFDYGYTF.

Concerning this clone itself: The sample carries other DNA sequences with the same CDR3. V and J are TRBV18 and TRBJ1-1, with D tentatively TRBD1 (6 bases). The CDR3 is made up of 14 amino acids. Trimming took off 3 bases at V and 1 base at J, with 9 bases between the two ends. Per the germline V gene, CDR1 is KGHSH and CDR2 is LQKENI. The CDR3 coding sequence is TGTGCCAGCTCACCGGACAGAACGAACACTGAAGCTTTCTTT. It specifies CASSPDRTNTEAFF.

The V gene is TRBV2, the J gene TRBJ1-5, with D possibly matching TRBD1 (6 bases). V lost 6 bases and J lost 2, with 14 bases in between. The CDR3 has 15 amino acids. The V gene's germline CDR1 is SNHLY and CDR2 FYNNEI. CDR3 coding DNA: TGTGCCAGCAGAATCCAGGGGTTCGGCAATCAGCCCCAGCATTTT. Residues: CASRIQGFGNQPQHF.

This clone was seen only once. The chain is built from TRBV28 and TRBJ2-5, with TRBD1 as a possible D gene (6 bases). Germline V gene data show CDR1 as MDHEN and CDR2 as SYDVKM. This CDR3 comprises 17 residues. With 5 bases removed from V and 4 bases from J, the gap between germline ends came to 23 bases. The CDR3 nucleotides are TGTGCCAGCAGTAGGTATCCGACACAGGGTGAGGGAGAGACCCAGTACTTC. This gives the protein CASSRYPTQGEGETQYF.

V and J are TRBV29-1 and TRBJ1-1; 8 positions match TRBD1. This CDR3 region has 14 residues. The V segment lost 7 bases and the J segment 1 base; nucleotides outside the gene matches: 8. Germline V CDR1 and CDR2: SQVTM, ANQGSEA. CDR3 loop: CSALQGAGNTEAFF. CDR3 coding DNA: TGCAGCGCCCTGCAGGGGGCTGGGAACACTGAAGCTTTCTTT.

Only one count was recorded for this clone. In DNA, the CDR3 is TGTGCCAGCAGTGCCCGGACAGCCAACTCTGGAAACACCATATATTTT. It is translated as CASSARTANSGNTIYF. This chain connects TRBV6-1 to TRBJ1-3, with a possible D match to TRBD1 (6 bases). Germline values: CDR1 MNHNS, CDR2 SASEGT. V shed 4 bases and J shed 0 bases, with 13 bases lying between them. The CDR3 loop spans 16 amino acids.

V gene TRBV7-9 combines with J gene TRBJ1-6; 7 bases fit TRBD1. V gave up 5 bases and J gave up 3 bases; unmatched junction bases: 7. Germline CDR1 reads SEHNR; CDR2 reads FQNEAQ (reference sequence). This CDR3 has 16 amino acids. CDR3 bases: TGTGCCAGCAGCAGTACGACAGGGAACTATAATTCACCCCTCCACTTT. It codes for CASSSTTGNYNSPLHF.

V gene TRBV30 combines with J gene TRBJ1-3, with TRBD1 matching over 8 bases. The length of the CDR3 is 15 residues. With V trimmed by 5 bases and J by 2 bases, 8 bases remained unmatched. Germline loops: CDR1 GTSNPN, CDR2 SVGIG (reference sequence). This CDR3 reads CAWVGTGRPGNTIYF. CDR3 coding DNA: TGTGCCTGGGTGGGGACAGGAAGGCCTGGAAACACCATATATTTT.

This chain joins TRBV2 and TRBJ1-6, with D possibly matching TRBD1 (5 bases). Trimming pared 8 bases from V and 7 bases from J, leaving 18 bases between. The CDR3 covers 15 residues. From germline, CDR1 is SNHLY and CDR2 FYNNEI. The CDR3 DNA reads TGTGCCAGCTATGGACAAGGGGTAGAAAATTCACCCCTCCACTTT. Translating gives CASYGQGVENSPLHF.

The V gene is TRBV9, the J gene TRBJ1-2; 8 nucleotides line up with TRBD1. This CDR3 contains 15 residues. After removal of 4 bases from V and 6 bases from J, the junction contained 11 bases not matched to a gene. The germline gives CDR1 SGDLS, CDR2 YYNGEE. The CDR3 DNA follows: TGTGCCAGCAGCACACGGACAGGGAAAGTGAATGGCTACACCTTC. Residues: CASSTRTGKVNGYTF.

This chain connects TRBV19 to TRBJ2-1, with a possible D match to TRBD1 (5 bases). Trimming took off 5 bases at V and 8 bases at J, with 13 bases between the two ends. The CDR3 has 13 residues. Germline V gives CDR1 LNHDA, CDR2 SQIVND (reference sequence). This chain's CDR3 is CASSPGYRDEQFF. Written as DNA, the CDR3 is TGTGCCAGTAGTCCAGGGTATCGGGATGAGCAGTTCTTC.

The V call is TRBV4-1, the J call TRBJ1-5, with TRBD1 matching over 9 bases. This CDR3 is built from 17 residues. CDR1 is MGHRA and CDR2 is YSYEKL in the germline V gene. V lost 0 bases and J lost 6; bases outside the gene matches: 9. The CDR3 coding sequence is TGCGCCAGCAGCCAAGATCTCAACAGGGGGCTAGGTCAGCCCCAGCATTTT. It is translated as CASSQDLNRGLGQPQHF.

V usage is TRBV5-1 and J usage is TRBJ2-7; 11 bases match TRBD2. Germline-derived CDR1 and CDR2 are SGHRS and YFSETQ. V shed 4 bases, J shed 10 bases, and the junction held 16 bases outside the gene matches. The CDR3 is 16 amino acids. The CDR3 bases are TGCGCCAGCAGCCGCCGACTACTAGCGGGGGAGATCGGCCAGTACGTC. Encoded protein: CASSRRLLAGEIGQYV.

The CDR3 nucleotides are TGTGCCAGCACTCCCAACGGGGTCCGTACTGAAGCTTTCTTT. Translating gives CASTPNGVRTEAFF. The chain uses TRBV2 and TRBJ1-1, with no clear D. Germline V gives CDR1 SNHLY, CDR2 FYNNEI. This CDR3 has 14 residues. V dropped 7 bases and J dropped 5 bases, with 17 bases sitting between them.

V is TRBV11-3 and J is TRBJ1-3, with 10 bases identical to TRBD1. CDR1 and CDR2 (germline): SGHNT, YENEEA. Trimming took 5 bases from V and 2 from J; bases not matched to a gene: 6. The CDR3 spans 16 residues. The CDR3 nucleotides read TGTGCCAGCAGCCTCGGGACAGGGGCCACTGGAAACACCATATATTTT. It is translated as CASSLGTGATGNTIYF.

CDR3 nucleotide sequence: TGTGCAAGTCGCTTAGCCCAGACAAGAGAAGAGCAGTACGTC. Its translation: CASRLAQTREEQYV. The chain combines TRBV12-2 with TRBJ2-7; the table's TRBD1 call for D was not verified on the DNA. TRBV12-2 corresponds to a pseudogene. The CDR3 contains 14 residues.

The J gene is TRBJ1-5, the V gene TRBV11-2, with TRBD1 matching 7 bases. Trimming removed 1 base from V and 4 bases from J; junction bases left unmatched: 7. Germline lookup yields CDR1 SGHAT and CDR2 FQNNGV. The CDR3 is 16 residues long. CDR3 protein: CASSLGGPGQNQPQHF. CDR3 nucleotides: TGTGCCAGCAGCTTAGGGGGGCCGGGACAGAATCAGCCCCAGCATTTT.

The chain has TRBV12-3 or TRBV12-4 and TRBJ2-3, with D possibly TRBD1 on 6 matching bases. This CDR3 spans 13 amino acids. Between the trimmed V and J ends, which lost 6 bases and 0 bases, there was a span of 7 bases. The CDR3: CASRTGSTDTQYF. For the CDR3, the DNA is TGTGCCAGCAGAACAGGGAGCACAGATACGCAGTATTTT.

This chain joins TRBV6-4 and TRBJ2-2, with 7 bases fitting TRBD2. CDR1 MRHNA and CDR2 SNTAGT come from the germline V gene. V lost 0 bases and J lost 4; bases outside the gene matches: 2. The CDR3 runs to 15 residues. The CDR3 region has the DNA TGTGCCAGCAGTGACTCTGGGGAGGGCACCGGGGAGCTGTTTTTT. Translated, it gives CASSDSGEGTGELFF.

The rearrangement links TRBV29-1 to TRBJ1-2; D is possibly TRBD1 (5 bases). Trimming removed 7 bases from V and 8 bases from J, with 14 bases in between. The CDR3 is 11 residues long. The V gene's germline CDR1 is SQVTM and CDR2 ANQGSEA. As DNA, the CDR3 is TGCAGCGCCCCAAGGAGGGGAGGCTACACCTTC. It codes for CSAPRRGGYTF.